Shown below are 32 T cell receptor beta chains from a single sample sequenced in a study of early T cells in non-severe SARS-CoV-2 infection listed by TCRdb under 2021. The method was 5' RACE. Sequencing relied on a NextSeq 500. TCRdb handled the public reads itself, with Q25 trimming in fastp and clone calling in MiXCR, and kept productive beta chains. CDR3 protein duplicates are merged, each entry listing the most common genes and DNA. This sample holds roughly 49,000 distinct CDR3 sequences; approximately 4.1% were observed only once. Jointly, the top ten make up approximately 5.9% of the sample. Sequenced sample: whole blood. These TCRs come from an adult who was a healthcare worker with PCR-confirmed SARS-CoV-2 infection or an uninfected control (not recorded which).

This clonotype was counted a few times. J is TRBJ1-1 and V is TRBV6-1, with D possibly matching TRBD1 (5 bases). Germline V gene data show CDR1 as MNHNS and CDR2 as SASEGT. CDR3 length equals 14 residues. With 8 bases removed from V and 0 bases from J, the gap between germline ends came to 13 bases. The CDR3 loop is CASGPRGMNTEAFF. The CDR3 nucleotides are TGTGCCAGCGGTCCCCGGGGCATGAACACTGAAGCTTTCTTT.

In this sample, this clonotype turned up a few times. The chain recombines TRBV2 with TRBJ2-7; D is unclear. CDR1 is SNHLY and CDR2 is FYNNEI in the germline V gene. Trimming shortened V by 5 bases and J by 2 bases, and 13 bases separated the two germline ends. The CDR3 runs to 14 residues. The CDR3 protein is CASSLGHSTYEQYF. In DNA form, the CDR3 reads TGTGCCAGCAGTTTGGGTCACTCTACCTACGAGCAGTACTTC.

There are many counts of this clonotype. This chain links TRBV7-2 with TRBJ2-2; D gene ambiguous. The germline V and J ends were trimmed by 6 bases and 4 bases, with 15 bases remaining between them. The CDR3 spans 15 residues. CDR1 is SGHTA and CDR2 is FQGNSA in the germline V gene. Here the CDR3 DNA reads TGTGCCAGCAGTTCCTTTTCGGGCCGCACCGGGGAGCTGTTTTTT. It encodes CASSSFSGRTGELFF.

This clonotype was seen repeatedly, ten times or more. The rearrangement links TRBV24-1 to TRBJ1-2; possible D gene TRBD1, 6 bases. CDR1 and CDR2 (germline): KGHDR, SFDVKD. V was pared by 3 bases and J by 4 bases, with 11 bases between. The CDR3 consists of 14 residues. DNA of the CDR3: TGTGCCACCAGTGATAAGGGGGTAGGCTATGGCTACACCTTC. The encoded protein is CATSDKGVGYGYTF.

There are many counts of this clonotype. The genes are TRBV6-5 and TRBJ2-1; 9 positions agree with TRBD2. The CDR3 contains 15 residues. The germline CDR1 and CDR2 sequences are MNHEY and SVGAGI. J lost 7 bases, V lost 7 bases, and 11 bases had no gene match. In nucleotides, the CDR3 is TGTGCCAGCACCCCTTTTGTTAGCGGGGGAAATGAGCAGTTCTTC. This sequence encodes CASTPFVSGGNEQFF.

This clonotype appeared many times. The CDR3 region is CASSPFGGIFSGNTIYF. CDR3 coding DNA: TGTGCCAGCTCACCATTCGGGGGCATTTTCTCTGGAAACACCATATATTTT. This chain connects TRBV18 to TRBJ1-3, with D possibly matching TRBD1 (6 bases). The V and J ends lost 2 bases and 0 bases respectively, with 14 bases between them. From germline, CDR1 is KGHSH and CDR2 LQKENI. This CDR3 is 17 amino acids long.

This chain uses TRBV7-2 with TRBJ2-2, with D perhaps TRBD1 (6 bases). The ends were cut back, 1 base at V and 3 bases at J, with 12 bases in the middle. The CDR3 is 16 amino acids. Germline V lookup: CDR1 SGHTA, CDR2 FQGNSA. The CDR3 reads CASSLEAGDYTGELFF. CDR3 nucleotide sequence: TGTGCCAGCAGCTTAGAGGCAGGGGATTACACCGGGGAGCTGTTTTTT. The full variable domain, with the rest looked up from reference TRBV7-2 and TRBJ2-2, is GAGVSQSPSNKVTEKGKDVELRCDPISGHTALYWYRQSLGQGLEFLIYFQGNSAPDKSGLPSDRFSAERTGGSVSTLTIQRTQQEDSAVYLCASSLEAGDYTGELFFGEGSRLTVL.

This clonotype occurred many times. The chain is built from TRBV12-3 or TRBV12-4 and TRBJ1-1; the D is unclear. Trimming took 3 bases from V and 3 from J, leaving 8 bases between them. The CDR3 sequence is 13 residues long. The CDR3 reads CASSFQADTEAFF. In nucleotides, the CDR3 is TGTGCCAGCAGTTTCCAAGCTGACACTGAAGCTTTCTTT.

The V and J genes are TRBV15 and TRBJ2-5, with 7 positions matching TRBD2. This CDR3 is 15 amino acids long. With V trimmed by 9 bases and J by 4 bases, 14 bases remained unmatched. CDR1 LNHNV and CDR2 YYDKDF come from the germline V gene (reference sequence). The CDR3 DNA reads TGTGCCACAACCCCTCGCGGGGGAGTCGGAGAGACCCAGTACTTC. This codes for CATTPRGGVGETQYF.

This clonotype showed up many times. The CDR3 reads CASSQGLHGELFF. CDR3 DNA sequence: TGTGCCAGCAGCCAGGGGCTACACGGGGAGCTGTTTTTT. The chain combines TRBV7-2 with TRBJ2-2; TRBD1 is a possible D gene (6 bases). CDR1 and CDR2 from the germline V gene are SGHTA and FQGNSA. V was shortened by 5 bases and J by 7 bases, with 11 bases between the two germline ends. The CDR3 contains 13 residues.

There are many counts of this clonotype. DNA for the CDR3: TGTGCCGGCGGACAGGGACCGAACACTGAAGCTTTCTTT. Residues: CAGGQGPNTEAFF. This chain uses TRBV2 with TRBJ1-1, with 8 bases matching TRBD1. Germline-derived CDR1 and CDR2 are SNHLY and FYNNEI. After removal of 11 bases from V and 1 base from J, the junction contained 6 bases not matched to a gene. There are 13 residues in the CDR3.

This clonotype has at least ten counts. The chain recombines TRBV11-2 with TRBJ2-1; the D call may be TRBD1 or TRBD2 (5 bases each). The V and J ends lost 5 bases and 6 bases respectively, with 17 bases between them. The CDR3 loop spans 15 amino acids. Germline V lookup: CDR1 SGHAT, CDR2 FQNNGV. The DNA for the CDR3 is TGTGCCAGCAGCCCGGGGACCAGACAGTTCAATGAGCAGTTCTTC. As protein: CASSPGTRQFNEQFF.

There are many counts of this clonotype. The chain carries TRBV7-9 and TRBJ2-5, with TRBD1 matching over 8 bases. J gave up 1 base and V 8 bases, and 6 bases lay outside the gene matches. The germline V gene has CDR1 SEHNR and CDR2 FQNEAQ (reference sequence). There are 14 residues in the CDR3. CDR3 amino acids: CASGQGTVQETQYF. Written as DNA, the CDR3 is TGTGCCAGCGGACAGGGAACGGTCCAAGAGACCCAGTACTTC.

This clonotype was seen a few times. Written as DNA, the CDR3 is TGTGCCAGCAGCTACGATCTAGCGGGAGGACCCGAGCAGTACTTC. This encodes CASSYDLAGGPEQYF. The V and J genes are TRBV7-2 and TRBJ2-7; 11 nucleotides match TRBD2. V shed 4 bases and J 6 bases; nucleotides not matched to a gene: 8. CDR1 is SGHTA and CDR2 is FQGNSA in the germline V gene. This CDR3 has 15 amino acids.

This clonotype came up many times. This chain joins TRBV7-9 and TRBJ1-2; D is possibly TRBD1 (5 bases). Trimming pared 4 bases from V and 0 bases from J, leaving 12 bases between. Germline V gives CDR1 SEHNR, CDR2 FQNEAQ (reference sequence). The CDR3 has 15 amino acids. CDR3 sequence: CASSSPGPANYGYTF. The DNA for the CDR3 is TGTGCCAGCAGCTCGCCGGGACCGGCTAACTATGGCTACACCTTC.

This clonotype was seen at least ten times. The rearrangement joins TRBV6-6 to TRBJ1-6, with 7 bases fitting TRBD1. This CDR3 spans 16 amino acids. J gave up 0 bases and V 6 bases, and 5 bases lay outside the gene matches. The germline V gene has CDR1 MNHNY and CDR2 SVGAGI (reference sequence). CDR3 region: CASSRGQNSYNSPLHF. CDR3 nucleotide sequence: TGTGCCAGCAGCCGGGGACAGAACTCCTATAATTCACCCCTCCACTTT.

This clonotype showed up many times. The chain employs TRBV9 and TRBJ2-3, with D tentatively TRBD2 (6 bases). Between the trimmed V and J ends, which lost 4 bases and 14 bases, there was a span of 17 bases. CDR1 is SGDLS, CDR2 YYNGEE, per germline. The CDR3 runs to 12 residues. The CDR3 DNA follows: TGTGCCAGCAGCCAGCTGGCCGGGGGTTGGTATTTT. Translated: CASSQLAGGWYF.

This clonotype appeared many times. The rearrangement joins TRBV18 to TRBJ2-1; possible D gene TRBD2, 7 bases. CDR1 and CDR2 (germline): KGHSH, LQKENI. The CDR3 has 16 residues. Trimming cost V 0 bases and J 8 bases, with 17 bases left between them. CDR3 region: CASSPPPAGPGDEQFF. As DNA, the CDR3 is TGTGCCAGCTCACCACCCCCAGCGGGGCCAGGGGATGAGCAGTTCTTC.

This clonotype was recorded many times. The chain has TRBV6-5 and TRBJ2-7; tentatively, D is TRBD1 (6 bases). The CDR3 is made up of 14 amino acids. CDR1 MNHEY and CDR2 SVGAGI come from the germline V gene. Trimming stripped 4 bases from V and 3 bases from J, with 13 bases between. The CDR3 sequence: CASSSWGPDYEQYF. CDR3 DNA: TGTGCCAGCAGTTCCTGGGGGCCAGACTACGAGCAGTACTTC.

This clonotype was seen repeatedly, ten times or more. The CDR3 region has the DNA TGTGCCAGCAGCTACCCGACTAGCGGGGCAACCTACAATGAGCAGTTCTTC. Translated, it gives CASSYPTSGATYNEQFF. This sequence joins TRBV11-2 and TRBJ2-1; 11 nucleotides match TRBD2. With 4 bases clipped from V and 2 bases from J, the junction kept 7 bases outside the gene matches. Looked up from germline, CDR1 is SGHAT and CDR2 is FQNNGV. The CDR3 consists of 17 residues.

This clonotype has just a few counts. The chain couples TRBV27 to TRBJ1-1, with D possibly matching TRBD1 (6 bases). Germline V gene lookup returns CDR1 MNHEY and CDR2 SMNVEV (reference sequence). This CDR3 region has 16 residues. Trimming took 5 bases from V and 1 from J, leaving 17 bases between them. The CDR3, as DNA: TGTGCCAGCAGTCCCAACCTCGGACAGTGGAACACTGAAGCTTTCTTT. This codes for CASSPNLGQWNTEAFF.

This clonotype has at least ten counts. The chain employs TRBV30 and TRBJ1-5; D remains unclear. CDR1 is GTSNPN, CDR2 SVGIG, per germline (reference sequence). The ends were cut back, 1 base at V and 2 bases at J, with 9 bases in the middle. The CDR3 spans 14 residues. The CDR3 sequence: CAWSGPLRNQPQHF. CDR3 bases: TGTGCCTGGAGTGGCCCTTTGCGCAATCAGCCCCAGCATTTT.

This clonotype came up many times. The chain couples TRBV4-2 to TRBJ1-2; D may be TRBD1 (6 bases). Germline V gives CDR1 LGHNA, CDR2 YNFKEQ. Trimming removed 3 bases at V and 8 bases at J, with 16 bases between. The CDR3 extends over 14 amino acids. Written as DNA, the CDR3 is TGTGCCAGCAGCCAGGGTTTGGGGGCGGAGGGCTACACCTTC. Translating it yields CASSQGLGAEGYTF.

The sample holds many counts of this clonotype. The CDR3 protein is CASSEAVWGRDEQFF. The CDR3 DNA reads as TGCGCCAGCAGTGAGGCCGTCTGGGGTAGGGATGAGCAGTTCTTC. The rearrangement joins TRBV10-2 to TRBJ2-1; D gene uncertain. Trimming cost V 2 bases and J 8 bases, with 16 bases left between them. Germline loops: CDR1 WSHSY, CDR2 SAAADI. This CDR3 has 15 residues.

There are many counts of this clonotype. V is TRBV20-1 and J is TRBJ2-7; D is ambiguous. The germline CDR1 and CDR2 sequences are DFQATT and SNEGSKA (reference sequence). V dropped 1 base and J dropped 2 bases, with 6 bases sitting between them. The CDR3 runs to 12 residues. The CDR3 loop reads CSARVQAYEQYF. The CDR3 DNA reads TGCAGTGCTAGAGTTCAGGCCTACGAGCAGTACTTC.

This clonotype was detected many times. The chain carries TRBV12-3 or TRBV12-4 and TRBJ1-6; D is unclear. Deletions cut 6 bases from V and 15 bases from J, with 12 bases between. This CDR3 has 11 amino acids. As DNA, the CDR3 is TGTGCCAGCAGCAGCGGACCACTCCTCCACTTT. This sequence encodes CASSSGPLLHF.

This clonotype appeared many times. The chain is built from TRBV7-6 and TRBJ2-5, with unresolved D. Germline V gives CDR1 SGHVS, CDR2 FNYEAQ. V gave up 1 base and J gave up 5 bases, with 5 bases separating them. The CDR3 runs 12 residues. The CDR3 loop reads CASSLVTETQYF. The CDR3 DNA follows: TGTGCCAGCAGCTTAGTAACGGAGACCCAGTACTTC.

Many counts were recorded for this clonotype. J is TRBJ1-2 and V is TRBV7-9; 7 bases agree with TRBD1. The V gene's germline CDR1 is SEHNR and CDR2 FQNEAQ (reference sequence). V lost 1 base, J lost 0 bases, and 11 bases stayed unmatched. This CDR3 contains 18 residues. CDR3 sequence: CASSLDPGQRLANYGYTF. The CDR3, as DNA: TGTGCCAGCAGCTTAGATCCGGGACAGAGATTAGCTAACTATGGCTACACCTTC.

Details on this clonotype: This may be a read error: a much more frequent sequence differs by one nucleotide. The chain employs TRBV24-1 and TRBJ2-1; D possibly corresponds to TRBD2 (6 bases). CDR3 length: 12 amino acids. The germline V gene encodes CDR1 KGHDR and CDR2 SFDVKD. CDR3: CATSDWDFEQIF. The CDR3 bases are TGTGCCACCAGTGATTGGGACTTTGAGCAGATCTTC.

This clonotype has ten or more counts. The CDR3 sequence is CASSLDLNQPQHF. The CDR3 bases are TGTGCCAGCAGCTTAGACCTGAATCAGCCCCAGCATTTT. The chain uses TRBV11-2 and TRBJ1-5, with no clear D. The CDR3 extends over 13 amino acids. From germline, CDR1 is SGHAT and CDR2 FQNNGV. The V end lost 0 bases, the J end lost 4 bases, and 4 bases lay between the germline ends.

This clonotype was recorded at least ten times. The chain links TRBV7-2 to TRBJ1-4, with 9 bases lining up with TRBD1. With V trimmed by 2 bases and J by 7 bases, 5 bases remained unmatched. The CDR3 has 15 amino acids. Germline values: CDR1 SGHTA, CDR2 FQGNSA. For the CDR3, the DNA is TGTGCCAGCAGCTTACTGGGACAGGGTGTTGAAAAACTGTTTTTT. Protein product: CASSLLGQGVEKLFF.

This clonotype has a count of ten or more. The V gene is TRBV30, the J gene TRBJ2-7, with D tentatively TRBD1 or TRBD2 (5 bases each). V was cut by 6 bases and J by 4 bases, with 22 bases left in between. Germline-derived CDR1 and CDR2 are GTSNPN and SVGIG (reference sequence). The CDR3 is 15 residues long. CDR3 protein: CACREVGTDLYEQYF. CDR3 bases: TGTGCCTGCAGAGAGGTTGGGACGGATCTATACGAGCAGTACTTC.